This TCR beta chain is drawn from a study of T-cell reconstitution after alpha-beta-depleted transplantation in children. The authors prepared the TCRbeta library with unique molecular identifiers. TCRdb re-analysed the PCR reads in MiXCR, keeping a single row per CDR3 protein. The sample records approximately 800,000 distinct CDR3 sequences, 16% being singletons. This clonotype was recorded at least ten times. Trimming cost V 2 bases and J 6 bases, with 20 bases left between them. The CDR3 totals 17 residues. CDR1 is MGHRA, CDR2 YSYEKL, per germline. The sequenced sample was PBMCs, mostly from graft donor cells, obtained 360 days after TCRalphabeta/CD19-depleted stem cell transplant. The chain uses TRBV4-1 and TRBJ2-1; D may be TRBD1 (8 bases). This TCR was sampled from a male patient aged 5 to 17 who had a stem cell transplant for acute lymphoblastic leukemia, so the T cells may come from the graft donor. CDR3 loop: CASSQMGGTGRGNEQFF. The DNA of the CDR3 is TGCGCCAGCAGCCAAATGGGAGGGACAGGTCGGGGCAATGAGCAGTTCTTC.